The 11 T cell receptor beta chains below all came from one sample that was sequenced in a study of blood T cell repertoires in COVID-19. Using immunoSEQ multiplex PCR, the repertoire was profiled, and TCRdb retains in-frame clones only, with some absent. This table has roughly 250,000 clones, roughly four fifths appearing once. Input material: peripheral blood. All receptors come from a man aged 50-59 years with active or convalescent COVID-19.

The J gene is TRBJ1-1, the V gene TRBV7-3; D might be TRBD1 (5 bases). The length of the CDR3 is 14 residues. V dropped 1 base and J dropped 6 bases, with 12 bases sitting between them. Germline V CDR1 and CDR2: SGHTA, FQGTGA. The CDR3 bases are TGTGCCAGCAGCTTAAACGGCAGGGAAGCTGAAGCTTTCTTT. Protein product: CASSLNGREAEAFF. The entire variable domain, with the rest obtained from reference TRBV7-3 and TRBJ1-1, is as follows: GAGVSQTPSNKVTEKGKYVELRCDPISGHTALYWYRQSLGQGPEFLIYFQGTGAADDSGLPNDRFFAVRPEGSVSTLKIQRTERGDSAVYLCASSLNGREAEAFFGQGTRLTVV.

This clone was seen a single time. This rearrangement joins TRBV5-1 to TRBJ1-4; maybe TRBD1 (6 bases). The ends were cut back, 4 bases at V and 4 bases at J, with 11 bases in the middle. The CDR3 is made up of 14 amino acids. Germline V gives CDR1 SGHRS, CDR2 YFSETQ. In DNA, the CDR3 is TGCGCCAGCAGCCCCGGACAGTTTAATGAAAAACTGTTTTTT. Its protein product is CASSPGQFNEKLFF. The variable domain in full, with the rest retrieved from reference TRBV5-1 and TRBJ1-4, is KAGVTQTPRYLIKTRGQQVTLSCSPISGHRSVSWYQQTPGQGLQFLFEYFSETQRNKGNFPGRFSGRQFSNSRSEMNVSTLELGDSALYLCASSPGQFNEKLFFGSGTQLSVL.

This chain connects TRBV2 to TRBJ2-7; 9 nucleotides match TRBD1. There are 14 residues in the CDR3. CDR1 is SNHLY and CDR2 is FYNNEI in the germline V gene. V was pared by 6 bases and J by 3 bases, with 6 bases of the junction left unmatched. This chain's CDR3 is CASSAGTGFYEQYF. The DNA for the CDR3 is TGTGCCAGCAGCGCCGGGACAGGGTTCTACGAGCAGTACTTC.

The chain has TRBV20-1 and TRBJ1-4, with TRBD1 as a possible D gene (5 bases). Trimming took off 3 bases at V and 1 base at J, with 12 bases between the two ends. The CDR3 is 15 residues long. Germline CDR1 DFQATT, CDR2 SNEGSKA (reference sequence). The CDR3 protein is CSASGLGGTNEKLFF. CDR3 DNA: TGCAGTGCTAGTGGTTTGGGGGGAACTAATGAAAAACTGTTTTTT.

The chain is built from TRBV14 and TRBJ1-5, with 8 bases lining up with TRBD1. Germline V gene data show CDR1 as SGHDN and CDR2 as FVKESK. J was trimmed by 5 bases and V by 5 bases; bases with no gene match: 5. The length of the CDR3 is 14 residues. Written as DNA, the CDR3 is TGTGCCAGCAGCGCGGACAGGGAGGATCAGCCCCAGCATTTT. It specifies CASSADREDQPQHF.

J is TRBJ1-2 and V is TRBV19; D not certain. The germline CDR1 and CDR2 sequences are LNHDA and SQIVND (reference sequence). V gave up 0 bases and J gave up 8 bases, with 13 bases separating them. CDR3 length: 14 amino acids. Written as DNA, the CDR3 is TGTGCCAGTAGTATAGATCCGCGGAGTCGGGGCTACACCTTC. Protein: CASSIDPRSRGYTF.

The table lists this clone with a few counts. The DNA of the CDR3 is TGTGCCAGCAGTGAAGCGCGGGGAGGACGCTACACCTTC. Protein product: CASSEARGGRYTF. The chain uses TRBV6-1 and TRBJ1-2; no clear D gene. CDR3 length: 13 amino acids. Germline-derived CDR1 and CDR2 are MNHNS and SASEGT. V lost 0 bases and J 9 bases, leaving 11 bases between the germline ends.

The chain employs TRBV5-4 and TRBJ2-7; weak D call: TRBD2 (5 bases). The ends were cut back, 4 bases at V and 0 bases at J, with 11 bases in the middle. CDR1 and CDR2 from the germline V gene are SGHNT and YYREEE (reference sequence). The CDR3 has 14 amino acids. CDR3 region: CASSKKGLSYEQYF. The CDR3 bases are TGTGCCAGCAGCAAGAAAGGACTCTCCTACGAGCAGTACTTC.

The gene calls are TRBV12-3 or TRBV12-4 and TRBJ2-3; 7 nucleotides line up with TRBD2. The ends lost 8 bases at V and 4 bases at J; junction bases unmatched: 6. The CDR3 loop spans 13 amino acids. In DNA form, the CDR3 reads TGTGCCAGCGGCGGGGGAGGCCCAGATACGCAGTATTTT. This gives the protein CASGGGGPDTQYF.

The gene calls are TRBV29-1 and TRBJ1-1; a possible D gene is TRBD1 (6 bases). V lost 5 bases and J lost 8, with 15 bases in between. The CDR3 consists of 12 residues. Per germline, CDR1 SQVTM and CDR2 ANQGSEA. CDR3 DNA: TGCAGCGTTCCTGTCAGGGGCGACGAAGCTTTCTTT. It is translated as CSVPVRGDEAFF.

This clone was observed a single time. The chain joins TRBV3-1 (or the pseudogene TRBV3-2) to TRBJ2-7; tentatively, D is TRBD1 (5 bases). Germline-derived CDR1 and CDR2 are LGHDT and YNNKEL (reference sequence). V gave up 2 bases and J gave up 0 bases, with 11 bases separating them. The CDR3 runs to 15 residues. DNA of the CDR3: TGTGCCAGCAGCCAACGGACACCTTTCTCCTACGAGCAGTACTTC. Translated, it gives CASSQRTPFSYEQYF.